This T cell receptor beta chain emerged from a study of cytomegalovirus exposure and HLA in healthy donors. Findings and caveats of the study: It is likely that the observed cluster of highly shared sequence variants was a sequencing artifact. Most of the TCR beta V segments (in an earlier analysis) were productive either about 87% or about 30% of the time.

Donors counted as nominally healthy when sampled, yet unrecorded immune exposures were likely. This PCR relied on a set of 60 Vbeta primers and 13 Jbeta primers. The data were produced by immunoSEQ multiplex PCR, yet TCRdb's version contains in-frame clones alone and is incomplete. There are 90,000 to 120,000 clones in the sample; approximately 73% occur only once, and 7.8% lies in the top ten. Comment on this clone: Its antigen remains unknown.

CDR3 length: 14 residues. CDR1 and CDR2 (germline): MNHEY, SMNVEV (reference sequence). Trimming took off 0 bases at V and 3 bases at J, with 5 bases between the two ends. The sequence was collected from a man aged 25-45 years in good health and CMV-seronegative. V usage is TRBV27 and J usage is TRBJ2-2; no clear D. The specimen sequenced was PBMCs. The chain's CDR3 is CASSLSTYTGELFF. The CDR3 DNA sequence: TGTGCCAGCAGTTTATCCACTTACACCGGGGAGCTGTTTTTT.